The rows below give T cell receptor beta chains drawn from one sample of a study of blood T cell repertoires in COVID-19. Using immunoSEQ multiplex PCR, the repertoire was profiled, and TCRdb retains in-frame clones only, with some absent. The sample has over 50,000 clones; about four fifths are singletons. The source material was PBMCs or T cells enriched from blood (not recorded which). Receptors were obtained from a woman aged 40-49 years with acute COVID-19. The CDR3 runs from the conserved cysteine through the conserved F or W. Clone size is not always given. Where it is, it says once, few, many or a class for expanded clones.

size,J,V,CDR3
.,TRBJ2-7,TRBV2,CAAATAGTSEQYF
.,TRBJ2-5,TRBV5-8,CASSYRTGRQETQYF
.,TRBJ1-4,TRBV5-1,CASSTGQSYEKLFF
.,TRBJ1-5,TRBV5-4,CASSPGGSNQPQHF
.,TRBJ2-3,TRBV5-4,CASSFGGALDATQYF
.,TRBJ2-1,TRBV7-9,CASSTDRERGNEQFF
.,TRBJ2-1,TRBV27,CASSFGLEHEQFF
.,TRBJ2-1,TRBV28,CASHETGEHEQFF
few,TRBJ2-5,TRBV28,CASSSQAGGVETQYF
.,TRBJ2-1,TRBV10-3,CAITTSGETYNEQFF
.,TRBJ1-5,TRBV28,CASTLQGGNQPQHF
.,TRBJ1-2,TRBV14,CASSQGIQGRDTF
.,TRBJ1-5,TRBV2,CASSESFFPYSNQPQHF
.,TRBJ1-2,TRBV6-5,CASSTSLSYTF
.,TRBJ1-4,TRBV12-3/TRBV12-4,CASVSTPGAKLFF
.,TRBJ1-2,TRBV7-2,CASSLVGDSNNYGYTF
.,TRBJ1-2,TRBV9,CASSANSQGRLRGYTF
.,TRBJ2-3,TRBV5-1,CASSPTDRVTDTQYF
.,TRBJ2-3,TRBV27,CASSLQLASDTQYF
.,TRBJ1-3,TRBV18,CASSPRYLGDSRTGNTIYF
.,TRBJ2-5,TRBV3-1/TRBV3-2,CASSQDRGEIETQYF
.,TRBJ2-7,TRBV5-1,CASSKAGISGRSSSYEQYF
.,TRBJ1-2,TRBV27,CASSPQGIYGYTF
.,TRBJ2-1,TRBV10-1,CASGDTGGGYNEQFF
.,TRBJ1-5,TRBV7-8,CASSLAGGQGGNQPQHF
.,TRBJ1-4,TRBV27,CASSNWGGNADEKLFF
.,TRBJ1-3,TRBV7-3,CASSQTGGKGNTIYF
.,TRBJ1-3,TRBV28,CASSSPSRTIYF
.,TRBJ2-3,TRBV9,CASSGGQGASVRESTDTQYF
.,TRBJ2-6,TRBV6-1,CASSELGAGANVLTF
once,TRBJ2-3,TRBV5-4,CASSLGRTRITDTQYF
once,TRBJ2-1,TRBV2,CARGEGGPENEQFF
.,TRBJ2-7,TRBV9,CASSVGVSDSYEQYF
.,TRBJ2-1,TRBV7-2,CASSLTGNSYNEQFF
.,TRBJ2-7,TRBV4-1,CASSQAAGGWEQYF
.,TRBJ2-3,TRBV11-2,CASSLWGERGTQYF
.,TRBJ1-1,TRBV29-1,CSVDEQQPSF
.,TRBJ1-6,TRBV7-8,CASTPGTSYNSPLHF
.,TRBJ1-1,TRBV27,CASSSQGQGTEAFF
.,TRBJ2-3,TRBV14,CASSQWTSGTDTQYF